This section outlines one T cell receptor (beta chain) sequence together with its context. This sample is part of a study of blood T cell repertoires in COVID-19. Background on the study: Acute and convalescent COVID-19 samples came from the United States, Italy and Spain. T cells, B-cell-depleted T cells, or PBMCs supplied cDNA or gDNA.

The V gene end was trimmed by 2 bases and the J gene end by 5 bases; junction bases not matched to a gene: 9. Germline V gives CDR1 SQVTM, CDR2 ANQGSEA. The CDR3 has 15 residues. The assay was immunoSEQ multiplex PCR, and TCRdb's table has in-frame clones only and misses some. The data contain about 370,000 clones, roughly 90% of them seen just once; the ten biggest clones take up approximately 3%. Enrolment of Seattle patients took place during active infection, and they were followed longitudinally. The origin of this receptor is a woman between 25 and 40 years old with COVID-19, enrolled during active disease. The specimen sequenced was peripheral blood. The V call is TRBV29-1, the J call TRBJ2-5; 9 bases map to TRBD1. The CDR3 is CSVEPGQGQVETQYF. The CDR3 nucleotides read TGCAGCGTTGAACCGGGACAGGGTCAAGTGGAGACCCAGTACTTC.